What follows describes a single T cell receptor beta chain. Its antigen remains unidentified. The sample comes from a study of early T cells in non-severe SARS-CoV-2 infection. Study-level information: Sequenced bulk RNA came from whole blood that was unsorted, and chains were unpaired.

V lost 5 bases and J 8 bases, leaving 18 bases between the germline ends. The germline V gene encodes CDR1 SQVTM and CDR2 ANQGSEA. This CDR3 comprises 14 residues. Study conclusions and caveats: Anti-spike CD8 responses were favored by VDJdb matching, which missed private and CD4 specificities.

Individually, cDNA molecules had unique molecular identifiers attached to them. Via MiXCR, TCRdb re-called the 5' RACE reads, giving one row per CDR3 protein. The sample consists of about 67,000 distinct CDR3 sequences, 11% of them appearing once. The sequenced sample was whole blood. This chain joins TRBV29-1 and TRBJ1-4; possibly TRBD1 for D (5 bases). This sequence originates from an adult who was a healthcare worker with PCR-confirmed SARS-CoV-2 infection or an uninfected control (not recorded which). CDR3 sequence (DNA): TGCAGCGTTAATCCTCAGGGTGGGAGGGAAAAACTGTTTTTT. Protein: CSVNPQGGREKLFF.